This T cell receptor (beta chain) was identified during a study of early T cells in non-severe SARS-CoV-2 infection (dated by TCRdb to the early 2020s). In terms of the full investigation: Because TCR sequencing was done on bulk RNA from unsorted whole blood, the alpha and beta chains could not be paired. Findings and caveats that apply to the study as a whole: VDJdb matching was skewed toward anti-spike CD8 responses, so virus-specific expansions were likely underestimated and private and CD4 specificities were missed.

Between the V and J ends, shortened by 6 bases and 5 bases respectively, the junction contains 17 bases. The germline V gene yields MDHEN for CDR1 and SYDVKM for CDR2. Its CDR3 holds 15 amino acids, cysteine through phenylalanine. Only CDR3 DNA is held: 45 bases, read in frame from base 1. The study was a case-control design nested within a healthcare worker cohort in London, UK, with weekly nasopharyngeal swab PCR tests and blood sampling. Healthcare workers were enrolled in the week of the UK lockdown, from 23 to 31 March 2020, and were followed every week for up to about 16 weeks. This clonotype showed up just a few times. Its antigen is still unknown. The input lacks base qualities; no much larger clone sits a single base away. Receptor amplification or capture employed 5' RACE. Reads for this sample came from a NextSeq 500. In the TCR library protocol, unique molecular identifiers were attached to individual cDNA molecules to correct for PCR bias and sequencing error. Both TCR alpha and beta chains were sequenced, and tight co-correlation was observed between alpha and beta sequence abundances in each sample. Per the original workflow: V gene, J gene and CDR3 annotation of TCR sequences was performed with Decombinator V4. TCRs were defined as expanded if a significant change between any two time points was detected under a Poisson model with p below 0.0001. TCR abundances were normalised to the total number of TCRs sequenced per sample and expressed as counts per million. MAIT TCRs were defined by TRAV1-2 paired with TRAJ12, TRAJ20 or TRAJ33, and iNKT TCRs by TRAV10 paired with TRAJ18. VDJdb, accessed on 1 November 2021, was searched for TCRs annotated for CMV, EBV and SARS-CoV-2, and TCRs annotated for more than one antigen were excluded. The raw public reads went through TCRdb reprocessing: fastp at Q25, MiXCR clone calling, in-frame beta chains kept. Each CDR3 protein gets just one entry, which takes the most common genes and DNA from the rows behind it. Here the V and J calls rest on TCRdb's processing, not on the authors' analysis. Counted in this sample were 30,000 to 45,000 distinct CDR3 sequences; 5% to 6.5% of them appeared once. The ten largest clonotypes hold more than 25% of the sample.

The sequencing sample was made of whole blood. This TCR was sampled from an adult who was a healthcare worker with PCR-confirmed SARS-CoV-2 infection or an uninfected control (not recorded which). The chain employs TRBV28 and TRBJ2-1, and TRBD2 may be the D gene, going by 5 matching bases. The nucleotide sequence is given as TGTGCCAGCAGCTCCCGACTAAGGGAAAACAATGAGCAGTTCTTC. The encoded protein is CASSSRLRENNEQFF.